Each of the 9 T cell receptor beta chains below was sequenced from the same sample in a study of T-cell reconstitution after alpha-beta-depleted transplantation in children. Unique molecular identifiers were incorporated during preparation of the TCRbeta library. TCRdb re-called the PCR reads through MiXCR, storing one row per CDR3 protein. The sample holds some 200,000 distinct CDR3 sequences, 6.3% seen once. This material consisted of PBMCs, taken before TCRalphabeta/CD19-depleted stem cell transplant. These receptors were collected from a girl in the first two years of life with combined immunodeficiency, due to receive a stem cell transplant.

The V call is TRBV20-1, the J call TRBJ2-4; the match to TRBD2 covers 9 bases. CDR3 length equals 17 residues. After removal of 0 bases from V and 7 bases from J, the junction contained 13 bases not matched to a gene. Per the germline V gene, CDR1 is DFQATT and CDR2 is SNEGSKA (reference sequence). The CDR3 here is CSARDFRLAGLDNIQYF. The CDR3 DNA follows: TGCAGTGCTAGAGATTTCAGGCTAGCGGGATTGGATAACATTCAGTACTTC.

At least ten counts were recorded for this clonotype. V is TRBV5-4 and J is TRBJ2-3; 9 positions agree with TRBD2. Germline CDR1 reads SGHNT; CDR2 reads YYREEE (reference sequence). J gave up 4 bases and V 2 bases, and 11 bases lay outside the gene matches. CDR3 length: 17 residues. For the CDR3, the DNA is TGTGCCAGCAGCTTTAATCCGGGACTAGCTGAGCCAGATACGCAGTATTTT. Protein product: CASSFNPGLAEPDTQYF.

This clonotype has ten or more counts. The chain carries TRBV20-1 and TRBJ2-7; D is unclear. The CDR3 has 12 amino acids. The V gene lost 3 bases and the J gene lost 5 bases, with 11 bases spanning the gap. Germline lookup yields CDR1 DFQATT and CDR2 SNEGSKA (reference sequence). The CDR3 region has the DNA TGCAGTGCTAGTAGTGGGGTGGACGAGCAGTACTTC. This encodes CSASSGVDEQYF.

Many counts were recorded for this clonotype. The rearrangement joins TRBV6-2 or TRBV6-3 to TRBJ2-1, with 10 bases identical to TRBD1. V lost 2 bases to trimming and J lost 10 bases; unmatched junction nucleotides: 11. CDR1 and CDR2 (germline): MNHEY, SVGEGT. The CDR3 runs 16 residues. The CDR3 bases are TGTGCCAGCAGTTACGCGGGACAGGGGAATCTTGGCGAGCAGTTCTTC. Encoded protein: CASSYAGQGNLGEQFF.

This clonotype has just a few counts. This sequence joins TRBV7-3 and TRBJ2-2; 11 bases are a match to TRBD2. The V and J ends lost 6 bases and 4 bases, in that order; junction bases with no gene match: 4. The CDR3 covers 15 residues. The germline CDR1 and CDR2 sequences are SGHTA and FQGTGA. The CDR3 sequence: CASRSTSGATGELFF. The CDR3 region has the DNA TGTGCCAGCAGGTCGACTAGCGGGGCCACCGGGGAGCTGTTTTTT. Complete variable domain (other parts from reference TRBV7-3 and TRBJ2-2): GAGVSQTPSNKVTEKGKYVELRCDPISGHTALYWYRQSLGQGPEFLIYFQGTGAADDSGLPNDRFFAVRPEGSVSTLKIQRTERGDSAVYLCASRSTSGATGELFFGEGSRLTVL.

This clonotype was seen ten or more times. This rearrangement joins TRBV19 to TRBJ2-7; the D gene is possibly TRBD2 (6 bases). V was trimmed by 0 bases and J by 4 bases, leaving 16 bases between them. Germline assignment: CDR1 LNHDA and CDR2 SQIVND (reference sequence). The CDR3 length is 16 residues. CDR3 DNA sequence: TGTGCCAGTAGTATAGATCTCGGGAGTGGAATGTACGAGCAGTACTTC. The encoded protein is CASSIDLGSGMYEQYF.

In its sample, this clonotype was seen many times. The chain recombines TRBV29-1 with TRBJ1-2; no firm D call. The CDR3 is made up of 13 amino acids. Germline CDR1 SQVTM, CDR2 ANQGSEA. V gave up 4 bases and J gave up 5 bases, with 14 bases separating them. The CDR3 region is CSVGTPDRYGYTF. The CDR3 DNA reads TGCAGCGTTGGGACGCCGGATCGGTATGGCTACACCTTC.

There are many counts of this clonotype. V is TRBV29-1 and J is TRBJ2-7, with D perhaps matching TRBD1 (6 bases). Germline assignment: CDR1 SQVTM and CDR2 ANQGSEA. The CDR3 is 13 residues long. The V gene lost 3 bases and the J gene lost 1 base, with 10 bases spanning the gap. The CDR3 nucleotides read TGCAGCGTTGAGATACAGGGATCCTACGAGCAGTACTTC. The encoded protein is CSVEIQGSYEQYF.

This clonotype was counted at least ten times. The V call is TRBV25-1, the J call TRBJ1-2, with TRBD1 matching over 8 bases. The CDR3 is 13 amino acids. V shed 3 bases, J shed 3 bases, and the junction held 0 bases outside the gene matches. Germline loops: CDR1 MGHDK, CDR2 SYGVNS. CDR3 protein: CASSETGDYGYTF. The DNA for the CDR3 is TGTGCCAGCAGTGAGACAGGGGACTATGGCTACACCTTC.